The entry that follows covers one TCR beta chain sequence. Its specificity is unknown. The sample belongs to a study of cytomegalovirus exposure and HLA in healthy donors. The primer mix had 60 Vbeta and 13 Jbeta primers. As originally analysed: Among the unique TCR beta chains that a later analysis counted, about 84 million in all, 10 million to 11 million were shared. The assay was immunoSEQ multiplex PCR, and TCRdb's table has in-frame clones only and misses some. V, J and clone size derive from that table, while D and trimming were established from the DNA sequence. The sample yields 150,000 to 200,000 clones, roughly 70% seen once. Whole-study results and caveats: Being productive about 87% or about 30% of the time was typical of most TCR beta V segments in an earlier analysis.

The specimen was PBMCs. The source is a male donor in good health and CMV-seronegative.

The CDR3 DNA reads as TGTGCCAGCAGCTCCCGGAGAGATACGCAGTATTTT. It is translated as CASSSRRDTQYF. The V gene is TRBV7-9, the J gene TRBJ2-3; D unclear. V dropped 4 bases and J dropped 5 bases, with 7 bases sitting between them. Germline-derived CDR1 and CDR2 are SEHNR and FQNEAQ (reference sequence). This CDR3 spans 12 amino acids. The whole variable domain, remainder taken from reference TRBV7-9 and TRBJ2-3, is DTGVSQNPRHKITKRGQNVTFRCDPISEHNRLYWYRQTLGQGPEFLTYFQNEAQLEKSRLLSDRFSAERPKGSFSTLEIQRTEQGDSAMYLCASSSRRDTQYFGPGTRLTVL.